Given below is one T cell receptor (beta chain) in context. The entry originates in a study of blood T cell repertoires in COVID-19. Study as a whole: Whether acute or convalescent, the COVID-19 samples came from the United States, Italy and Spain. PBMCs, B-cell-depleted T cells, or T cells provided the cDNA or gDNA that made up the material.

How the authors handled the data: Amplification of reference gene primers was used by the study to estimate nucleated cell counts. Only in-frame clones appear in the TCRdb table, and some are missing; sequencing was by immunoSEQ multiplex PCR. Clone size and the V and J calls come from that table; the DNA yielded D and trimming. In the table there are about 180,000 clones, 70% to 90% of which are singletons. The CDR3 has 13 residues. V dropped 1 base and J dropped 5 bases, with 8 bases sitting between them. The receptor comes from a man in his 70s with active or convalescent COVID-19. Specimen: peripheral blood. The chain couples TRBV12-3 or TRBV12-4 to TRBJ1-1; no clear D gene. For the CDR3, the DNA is TGTGCCAGCAGTTTAGGGTCGGGGACTGAAGCTTTCTTT. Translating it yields CASSLGSGTEAFF.